The 10 T cell receptor beta chains reported below all come from one sample, sequenced in a study of OX40 agonist ivuxolimab in advanced cancers. The library was made by the immunoSEQ multiplex PCR assay. TCRdb mirrors the immuneACCESS table, restricted to in-frame sequences. Some clones are absent from its copies; in checked studies, under half trace to an unresolved V gene, and the reason for the others is unknown. Present in this sample are roughly 48,000 clones, roughly 78% of which were seen just once. 1.5% to 2% of the sample lies in the top ten. The source was CD4+ or CD8+ T cells sorted from blood, collected in a trial of the OX40 agonist ivuxolimab. The origin of the receptors is an adult with an advanced solid tumor such as melanoma, head and neck, liver or kidney cancer.

The chain links TRBV28 to TRBJ1-4, with TRBD1 as a possible D gene (5 bases). This CDR3 comprises 15 residues. Germline CDR1 reads MDHEN; CDR2 reads SYDVKM. V was cut by 6 bases and J by 8 bases, with 19 bases left in between. CDR3 region: CASRRPGRPGEKLFF. For the CDR3, the DNA is TGTGCCAGCAGAAGGCCGGGACGCCCGGGCGAAAAACTGTTTTTT.

The rearrangement uses TRBV5-5 and TRBJ1-4; D is perhaps TRBD1 (5 bases). The CDR3 runs 16 residues. CDR1 and CDR2 (germline): SGHKS, YYEKEE (reference sequence). The germline V and J ends were trimmed by 0 bases and 5 bases, with 14 bases remaining between them. CDR3 in amino acids: CASSLGITGWNEKLFF. In DNA, the CDR3 is TGTGCCAGCAGCTTGGGAATTACAGGATGGAATGAAAAACTGTTTTTT.

CDR3 protein: CASSVGSDKETQYF. DNA for the CDR3: TGTGCCAGCAGCGTAGGGTCAGACAAAGAGACCCAGTACTTC. The genes are TRBV9 and TRBJ2-5, with D hard to call. CDR3 length: 14 amino acids. Trimming cost V 0 bases and J 3 bases, with 9 bases left between them. Germline assignment: CDR1 SGDLS and CDR2 YYNGEE.

This sequence joins TRBV10-3 and TRBJ2-2; 8 bases align to TRBD2. The CDR3 totals 15 residues. Germline V gene lookup returns CDR1 ENHRY and CDR2 SYGVKD. V lost 4 bases and J lost 4; bases outside the gene matches: 5. The CDR3 spells CAISGAGDSTGELFF. As DNA, the CDR3 is TGTGCCATCAGTGGAGCGGGAGATAGCACCGGGGAGCTGTTTTTT.

V and J are TRBV6-5 and TRBJ2-5; D may be TRBD1 or TRBD2 (5 bases each). With 0 bases removed from V and 2 bases from J, the gap between germline ends came to 7 bases. Per germline, CDR1 MNHEY and CDR2 SVGAGI. The CDR3 extends over 14 amino acids. In DNA, the CDR3 is TGTGCCAGCAGTTACTCAGAGGGGCAAGAGACCCAGTACTTC. The encoded protein is CASSYSEGQETQYF.

The rearrangement links TRBV18 to TRBJ2-1; no firm D call. CDR1 and CDR2 from the germline V gene are KGHSH and LQKENI. Trimming stripped 2 bases from V and 5 bases from J, with 7 bases between. CDR3 length: 13 residues. As DNA, the CDR3 is TGTGCCAGCTCACCAATTGAGAACAATGAGCAGTTCTTC. Protein: CASSPIENNEQFF.

The chain couples TRBV7-2 to TRBJ2-1; 11 nucleotides match TRBD1. This CDR3 has 13 residues. V gave up 5 bases and J gave up 15 bases; unmatched junction bases: 9. Germline V gives CDR1 SGHTA, CDR2 FQGNSA. The CDR3 bases are TGTGCCAGCAGCCCCGACCCGGACAGGGGGCCGTTCTTC. This encodes CASSPDPDRGPFF.

The chain combines TRBV6-1 with TRBJ2-7, with unresolved D. The germline gives CDR1 MNHNS, CDR2 SASEGT. Trimming cost V 3 bases and J 7 bases, with 7 bases left between them. This CDR3 contains 11 residues. CDR3 DNA sequence: TGTGCCAGCAGTGACGCTGGGGAGCAGTACTTC. It codes for CASSDAGEQYF.

The V and J genes are TRBV4-3 and TRBJ2-7; 7 bases are a match to TRBD2. V gave up 1 base and J gave up 5 bases; unmatched junction bases: 5. Germline CDR1 and CDR2: LGHNA and YSLEER. This CDR3 contains 14 residues. The CDR3 sequence: CASSQGPGGDEQYF. The CDR3 DNA sequence: TGCGCCAGCAGCCAAGGGCCGGGGGGAGACGAGCAGTACTTC.

J is TRBJ2-7 and V is TRBV15; tentative D call: TRBD1 (5 bases). The CDR3 length is 13 residues. CDR1 and CDR2 (germline): LNHNV, YYDKDF (reference sequence). V lost 4 bases and J 5 bases, leaving 12 bases between the germline ends. The CDR3 nucleotides are TGTGCCACCAGCAAACGGCAGGGCCACGAGCAGTACTTC. This translates into CATSKRQGHEQYF.